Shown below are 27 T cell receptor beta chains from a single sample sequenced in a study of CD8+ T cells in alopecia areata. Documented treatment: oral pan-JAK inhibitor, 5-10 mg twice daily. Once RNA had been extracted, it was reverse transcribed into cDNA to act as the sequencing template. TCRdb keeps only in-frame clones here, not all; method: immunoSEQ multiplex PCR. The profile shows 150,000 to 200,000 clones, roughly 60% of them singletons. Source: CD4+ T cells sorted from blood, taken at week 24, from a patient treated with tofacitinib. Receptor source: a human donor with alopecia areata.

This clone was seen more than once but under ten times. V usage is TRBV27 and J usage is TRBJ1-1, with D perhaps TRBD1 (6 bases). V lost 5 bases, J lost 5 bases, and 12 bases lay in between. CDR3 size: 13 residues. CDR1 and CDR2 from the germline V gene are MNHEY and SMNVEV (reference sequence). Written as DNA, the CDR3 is TGTGCCAGCAGTCAGGACAGCCGAACTGAAGCTTTCTTT. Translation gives CASSQDSRTEAFF.

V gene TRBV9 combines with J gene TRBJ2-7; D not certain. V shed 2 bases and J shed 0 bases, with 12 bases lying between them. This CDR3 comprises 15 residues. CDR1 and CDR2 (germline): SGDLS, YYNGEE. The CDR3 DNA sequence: TGTGCCAGCAGCGTCCTCGACACTGGCTCCTACGAGCAGTACTTC. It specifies CASSVLDTGSYEQYF.

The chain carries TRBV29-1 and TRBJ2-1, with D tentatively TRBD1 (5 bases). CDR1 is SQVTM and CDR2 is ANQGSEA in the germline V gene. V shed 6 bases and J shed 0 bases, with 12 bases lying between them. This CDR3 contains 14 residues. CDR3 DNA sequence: TGCAGCGTGCTGACAGAAAGCTCCTACAATGAGCAGTTCTTC. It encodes CSVLTESSYNEQFF.

DNA for the CDR3: TGTGCCAGCAGTGAGGCAGGCTATGATCAGCCCCAGCATTTT. As protein: CASSEAGYDQPQHF. This chain connects TRBV2 to TRBJ1-5; D call uncertain. The CDR3 has 14 amino acids. Trimming pared 3 bases from V and 5 bases from J, leaving 11 bases between. Germline V CDR1 and CDR2: SNHLY, FYNNEI.

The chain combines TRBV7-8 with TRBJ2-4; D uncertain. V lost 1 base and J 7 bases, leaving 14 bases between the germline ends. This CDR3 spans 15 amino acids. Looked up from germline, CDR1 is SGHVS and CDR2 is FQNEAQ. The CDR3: CASSLGVSLSNIQYF. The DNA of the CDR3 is TGTGCCAGCAGCTTAGGAGTATCCTTGTCGAACATTCAGTACTTC.

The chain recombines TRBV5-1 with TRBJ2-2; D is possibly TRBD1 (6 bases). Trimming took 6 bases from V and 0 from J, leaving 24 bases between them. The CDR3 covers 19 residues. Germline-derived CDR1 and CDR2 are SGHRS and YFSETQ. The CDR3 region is CASTFRPLMDRTNTGELFF. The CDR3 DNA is TGCGCCAGCACCTTTAGACCGTTGATGGACAGAACGAACACCGGGGAGCTGTTTTTT.

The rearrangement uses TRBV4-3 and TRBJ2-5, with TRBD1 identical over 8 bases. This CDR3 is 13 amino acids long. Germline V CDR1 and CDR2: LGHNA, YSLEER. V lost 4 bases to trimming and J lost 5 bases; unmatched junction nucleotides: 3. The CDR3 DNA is TGCGCCAGCAGCCGGACAGGGTCGGAGACCCAGTACTTC. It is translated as CASSRTGSETQYF.

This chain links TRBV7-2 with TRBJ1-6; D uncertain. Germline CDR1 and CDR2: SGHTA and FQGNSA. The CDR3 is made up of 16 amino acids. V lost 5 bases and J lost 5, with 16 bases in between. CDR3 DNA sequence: TGTGCCAGCAGCCTACCACTCAGCCCACATAATTCACCCCTCCACTTT. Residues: CASSLPLSPHNSPLHF.

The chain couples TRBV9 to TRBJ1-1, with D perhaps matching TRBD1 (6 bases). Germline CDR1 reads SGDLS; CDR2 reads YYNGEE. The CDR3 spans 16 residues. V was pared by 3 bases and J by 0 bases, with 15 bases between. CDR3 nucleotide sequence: TGTGCCAGCAGCGGAAGAACCGGGACACTGAACACTGAAGCTTTCTTT. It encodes CASSGRTGTLNTEAFF.

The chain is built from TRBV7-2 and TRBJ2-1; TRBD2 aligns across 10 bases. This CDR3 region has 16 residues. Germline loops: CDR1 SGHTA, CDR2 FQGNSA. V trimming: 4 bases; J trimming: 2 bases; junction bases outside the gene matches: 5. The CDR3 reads CASSSRTSGTYNEQFF. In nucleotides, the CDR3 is TGTGCCAGCAGCTCACGGACTAGCGGCACCTACAATGAGCAGTTCTTC.

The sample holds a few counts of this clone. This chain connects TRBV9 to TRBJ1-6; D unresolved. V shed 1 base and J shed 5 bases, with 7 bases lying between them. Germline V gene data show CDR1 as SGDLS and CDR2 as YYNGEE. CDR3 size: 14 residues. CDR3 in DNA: TGTGCCAGCAGCGTACTAGGAGATAATTCACCCCTCCACTTT. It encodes CASSVLGDNSPLHF. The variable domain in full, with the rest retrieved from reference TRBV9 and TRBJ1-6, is DSGVTQTPKHLITATGQRVTLRCSPRSGDLSVYWYQQSLDQGLQFLIQYYNGEERAKGNILERFSAQQFPDLHSELNLSSLELGDSALYFCASSVLGDNSPLHFGNGTRLTVT.

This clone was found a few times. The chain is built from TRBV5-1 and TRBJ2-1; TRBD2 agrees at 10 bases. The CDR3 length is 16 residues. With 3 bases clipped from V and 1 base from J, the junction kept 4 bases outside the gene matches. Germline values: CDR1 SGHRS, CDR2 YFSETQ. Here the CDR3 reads CASSSRTSGSYNEQFF. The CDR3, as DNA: TGCGCCAGCAGCTCCAGGACTAGCGGTTCCTACAATGAGCAGTTCTTC.

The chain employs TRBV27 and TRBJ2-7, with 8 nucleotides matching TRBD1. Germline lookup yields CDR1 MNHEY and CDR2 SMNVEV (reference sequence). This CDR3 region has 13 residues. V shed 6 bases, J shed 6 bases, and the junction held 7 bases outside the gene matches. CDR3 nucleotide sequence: TGTGCCAGCAGCCGACAGGGGCGATCCGAGCAGTACTTC. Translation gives CASSRQGRSEQYF.

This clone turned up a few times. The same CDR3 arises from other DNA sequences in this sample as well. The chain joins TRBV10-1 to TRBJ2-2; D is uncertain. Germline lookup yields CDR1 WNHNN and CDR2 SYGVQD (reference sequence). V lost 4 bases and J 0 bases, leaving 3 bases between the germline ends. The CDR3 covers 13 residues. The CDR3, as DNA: TGCGCCAGCAGTGCGCCGAACACCGGGGAGCTGTTTTTT. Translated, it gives CASSAPNTGELFF.

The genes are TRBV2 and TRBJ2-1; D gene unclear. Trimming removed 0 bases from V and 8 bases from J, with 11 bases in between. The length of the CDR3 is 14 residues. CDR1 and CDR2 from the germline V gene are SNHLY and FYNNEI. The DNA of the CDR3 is TGTGCCAGCAGTGAAGCGCTTCCTGGCGATGAGCAGTTCTTC. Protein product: CASSEALPGDEQFF.

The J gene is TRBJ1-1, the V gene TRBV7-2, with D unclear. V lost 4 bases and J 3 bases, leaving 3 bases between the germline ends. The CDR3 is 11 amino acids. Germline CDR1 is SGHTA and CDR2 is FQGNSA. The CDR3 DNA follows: TGTGCCAGCAGCTCGTACACTGAAGCTTTCTTT. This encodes CASSSYTEAFF.

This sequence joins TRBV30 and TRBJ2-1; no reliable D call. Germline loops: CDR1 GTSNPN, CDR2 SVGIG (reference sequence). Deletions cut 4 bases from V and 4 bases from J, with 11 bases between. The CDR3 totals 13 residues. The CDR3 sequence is CAWNPPSYNEQFF. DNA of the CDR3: TGTGCCTGGAACCCACCCTCTTACAATGAGCAGTTCTTC.

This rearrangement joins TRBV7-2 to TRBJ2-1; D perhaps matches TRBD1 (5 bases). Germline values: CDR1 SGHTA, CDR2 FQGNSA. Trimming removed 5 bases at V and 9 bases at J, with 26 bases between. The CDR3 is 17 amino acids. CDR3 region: CASSPPSGARPGSEQFF. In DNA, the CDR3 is TGTGCCAGCAGCCCACCATCTGGGGCGCGGCCAGGCAGTGAGCAGTTCTTC.

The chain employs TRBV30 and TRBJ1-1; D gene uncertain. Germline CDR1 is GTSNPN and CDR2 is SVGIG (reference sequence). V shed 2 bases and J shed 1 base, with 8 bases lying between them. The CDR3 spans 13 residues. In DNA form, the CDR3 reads TGTGCCTGGAGTAAGGCAGGGAACACTGAAGCTTTCTTT. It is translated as CAWSKAGNTEAFF. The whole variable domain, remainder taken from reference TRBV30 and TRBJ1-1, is SQTIHQWPATLVQPVGSPLSLECTVEGTSNPNLYWYRQAAGRGLQLLFYSVGIGQISSEVPQNLSASRPQDRQFILSSKKLLLSDSGFYLCAWSKAGNTEAFFGQGTRLTVV.

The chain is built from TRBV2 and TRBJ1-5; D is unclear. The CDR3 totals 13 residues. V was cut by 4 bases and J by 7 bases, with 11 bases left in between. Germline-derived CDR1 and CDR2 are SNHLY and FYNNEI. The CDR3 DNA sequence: TGTGCCAGCAGTGTTGAGGTTCGACAGCCCCAGCATTTT. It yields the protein CASSVEVRQPQHF.

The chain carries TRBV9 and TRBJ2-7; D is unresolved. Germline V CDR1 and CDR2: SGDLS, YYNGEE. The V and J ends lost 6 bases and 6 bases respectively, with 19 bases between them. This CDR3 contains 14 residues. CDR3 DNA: TGTGCCAGCACCGCGACAAGCTTCGGTGGCGAGCAGTACTTC. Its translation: CASTATSFGGEQYF. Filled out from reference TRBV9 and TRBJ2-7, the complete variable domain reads DSGVTQTPKHLITATGQRVTLRCSPRSGDLSVYWYQQSLDQGLQFLIQYYNGEERAKGNILERFSAQQFPDLHSELNLSSLELGDSALYFCASTATSFGGEQYFGPGTRLTVT.

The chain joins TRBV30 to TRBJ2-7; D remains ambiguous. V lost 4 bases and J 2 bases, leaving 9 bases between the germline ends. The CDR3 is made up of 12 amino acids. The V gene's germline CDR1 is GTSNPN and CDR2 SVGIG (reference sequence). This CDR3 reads CAWNKGPYEQYF. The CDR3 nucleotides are TGTGCCTGGAATAAGGGTCCCTACGAGCAGTACTTC.

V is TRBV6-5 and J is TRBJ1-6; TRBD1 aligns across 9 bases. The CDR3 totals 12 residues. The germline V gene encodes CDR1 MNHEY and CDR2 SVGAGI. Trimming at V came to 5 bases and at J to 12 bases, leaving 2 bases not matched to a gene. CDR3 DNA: TGTGCCAGCAGTAAGGACAGGGGACCCCTCCACTTT. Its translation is CASSKDRGPLHF.

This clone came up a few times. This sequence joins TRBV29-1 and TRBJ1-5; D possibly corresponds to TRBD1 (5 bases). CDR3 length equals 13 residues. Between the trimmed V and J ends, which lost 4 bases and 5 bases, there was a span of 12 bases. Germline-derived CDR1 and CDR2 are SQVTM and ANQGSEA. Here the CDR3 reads CSVAQGGDQPQHF. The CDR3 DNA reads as TGCAGCGTTGCCCAGGGAGGGGATCAGCCCCAGCATTTT. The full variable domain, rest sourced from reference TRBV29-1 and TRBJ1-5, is SAVISQKPSRDICQRGTSLTIQCQVDSQVTMMFWYRQQPGQSLTLIATANQGSEATYESGFVIDKFPISRPNLTFSTLTVSNMSPEDSSIYLCSVAQGGDQPQHFGDGTRLSIL.

CDR3 in DNA: TGCAGCTGTCAGGAGACTAACAAAGAGACCCAGTACTTC. Encoded protein: CSCQETNKETQYF. This chain joins TRBV29-1 and TRBJ2-5; D is possibly TRBD2 (5 bases). This CDR3 contains 13 residues. V lost 8 bases and J lost 3, with 16 bases in between. From germline, CDR1 is SQVTM and CDR2 ANQGSEA.

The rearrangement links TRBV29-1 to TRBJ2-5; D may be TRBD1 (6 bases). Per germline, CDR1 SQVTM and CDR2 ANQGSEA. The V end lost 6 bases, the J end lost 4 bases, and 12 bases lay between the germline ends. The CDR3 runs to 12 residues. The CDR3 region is CSVYKGVETQYF. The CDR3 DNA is TGCAGCGTCTACAAGGGGGTAGAGACCCAGTACTTC.

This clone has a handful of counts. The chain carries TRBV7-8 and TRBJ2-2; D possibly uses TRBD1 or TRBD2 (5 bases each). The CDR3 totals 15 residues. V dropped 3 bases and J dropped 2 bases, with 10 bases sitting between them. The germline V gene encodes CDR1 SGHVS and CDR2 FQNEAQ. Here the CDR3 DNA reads TGTGCCAGCAGCTTTTCCGGGACCAACACCGGGGAGCTGTTTTTT. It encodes CASSFSGTNTGELFF.